Below are 17 T cell receptor beta chains sequenced from a single sample in a study of STAT3 mutations in large granular lymphocyte leukemia. Data came from immunoSEQ multiplex PCR; TCRdb stores just in-frame clones and leaves some out. The sample lists around 12,000 clones, roughly 80% seen once, with over 50% in the top ten. Study-level results: Every T-LGLL patient had at least one immunodominant TCRbeta clonotype.

No antigens are known for them. The sample comprised peripheral blood mononuclear cells. These receptors all come from a man in his sixties with T-cell large granular lymphocyte leukemia. Some clones in this sample may be carry-over from other donors' samples.

J is TRBJ1-2 and V is TRBV5-5; D call uncertain. Trimming removed 5 bases from V and 1 base from J, with 15 bases in between. The CDR3 is 15 amino acids. The germline V gene encodes CDR1 SGHKS and CDR2 YYEKEE (reference sequence). The CDR3 bases are TGTGCCAGCAGTAGATCACAGCTACTTAACTATGGCTACACCTTC. As protein: CASSRSQLLNYGYTF.

This sequence joins TRBV5-1 and TRBJ2-5; TRBD1 or TRBD2 may be the D gene (5 bases each). The CDR3 has 15 residues. CDR1 is SGHRS, CDR2 YFSETQ, per germline. Deletions cut 4 bases from V and 2 bases from J, with 15 bases between. Here the CDR3 reads CASSPGTAVQETQYF. The CDR3 region has the DNA TGCGCCAGCAGCCCCGGGACGGCAGTTCAAGAGACCCAGTACTTC.

V is TRBV27 and J is TRBJ2-1, with TRBD1 identical over 7 bases. The ends lost 3 bases at V and 4 bases at J; junction bases unmatched: 6. Germline CDR1 MNHEY, CDR2 SMNVEV (reference sequence). CDR3 length: 15 residues. Here the CDR3 DNA reads TGTGCCAGCAGTTTGCGGCAGGGGGAGTACAATGAGCAGTTCTTC. Its translation: CASSLRQGEYNEQFF.

This chain joins TRBV30 and TRBJ2-3; tentative D call: TRBD2 (5 bases). The CDR3 spans 15 residues. Trimming took off 4 bases at V and 1 base at J, with 15 bases between the two ends. CDR1 and CDR2 from the germline V gene are GTSNPN and SVGIG (reference sequence). CDR3: CAWTSTGLGTDTQYF. The CDR3 nucleotides are TGTGCCTGGACTTCTACGGGGTTGGGCACAGATACGCAGTATTTT.

DNA for the CDR3: TGTGCCAGCAGTGGTGTCCACGAGCAGTACTTC. Translated, it gives CASSGVHEQYF. The rearrangement uses TRBV25-1 and TRBJ2-7; D is unclear. With 4 bases removed from V and 5 bases from J, the gap between germline ends came to 6 bases. Germline CDR1 reads MGHDK; CDR2 reads SYGVNS. There are 11 residues in the CDR3.

The gene calls are TRBV6-5 and TRBJ2-7, with D possibly TRBD1 on 5 matching bases. The CDR3 runs 14 residues. Germline V gene lookup returns CDR1 MNHEY and CDR2 SVGAGI. The V gene lost 4 bases and the J gene lost 7 bases, with 17 bases spanning the gap. The CDR3 bases are TGTGCCAGCAGTTCCTCCCGACAGATCCTGGAGCAGTACTTC. Residues: CASSSSRQILEQYF.

The V and J genes are TRBV5-1 and TRBJ1-4, with 8 bases matching TRBD1. The V segment lost 6 bases and the J segment 7 bases; nucleotides outside the gene matches: 17. This CDR3 spans 17 amino acids. Germline CDR1 reads SGHRS; CDR2 reads YFSETQ. The CDR3 region is CASTRGTGGNYAEKLFF. In DNA form, the CDR3 reads TGCGCCAGCACCCGAGGAACAGGGGGGAACTACGCTGAAAAACTGTTTTTT.

This chain joins TRBV5-1 and TRBJ1-2; D ambiguous. The V and J ends lost 1 base and 0 bases respectively, with 10 bases between them. CDR1 and CDR2 (germline): SGHRS, YFSETQ. The CDR3 length is 15 residues. The CDR3: CASSLSGKSNYGYTF. The CDR3 DNA reads as TGCGCCAGCAGCTTGAGTGGGAAATCTAACTATGGCTACACCTTC.

V is TRBV30 and J is TRBJ2-3; D tentatively fits TRBD1 or TRBD2 (5 bases each). This CDR3 spans 13 amino acids. Germline loops: CDR1 GTSNPN, CDR2 SVGIG (reference sequence). V lost 1 base to trimming and J lost 3 bases, with 8 bases between them. This CDR3 reads CAWSGGWTDTQYF. CDR3 DNA: TGTGCCTGGAGTGGGGGGTGGACAGATACGCAGTATTTT.

This clone has more than one count but fewer than ten. The V and J genes are TRBV7-2 and TRBJ2-1; TRBD2 matches at 16 bases. The CDR3 covers 16 residues. After removal of 4 bases from V and 10 bases from J, the junction contained 7 bases not matched to a gene. CDR1 is SGHTA, CDR2 FQGNSA, per germline. The CDR3 sequence: CASSSSTGLAGGEQFF. DNA for the CDR3: TGTGCCAGCAGCTCGTCCACGGGACTAGCGGGGGGGGAGCAGTTCTTC.

V and J are TRBV19 and TRBJ2-2, with 8 bases matching TRBD2. V lost 4 bases to trimming and J lost 5 bases; unmatched junction nucleotides: 6. Germline-derived CDR1 and CDR2 are LNHDA and SQIVND (reference sequence). The CDR3 is 15 amino acids. Written as DNA, the CDR3 is TGTGCCAGTAGTACGAGTATAGCGGGAACCGGGGAGCTGTTTTTT. Encoded protein: CASSTSIAGTGELFF.

V is TRBV18 and J is TRBJ2-5, with 9 bases that match TRBD1. V lost 8 bases to trimming and J lost 5 bases; unmatched junction nucleotides: 12. Germline CDR1 is KGHSH and CDR2 is LQKENI. CDR3 size: 15 residues. The DNA for the CDR3 is TGTGCCAGCACCCCAAACAGGGGGCTTTGGGAGACCCAGTACTTC. It specifies CASTPNRGLWETQYF.

The chain combines TRBV19 with TRBJ2-7; D perhaps matches TRBD2 (6 bases). Germline V gene lookup returns CDR1 LNHDA and CDR2 SQIVND (reference sequence). This CDR3 has 15 amino acids. With 8 bases removed from V and 1 base from J, the gap between germline ends came to 18 bases. In DNA, the CDR3 is TGTGCCAGTCGCTTGGGGGGAGGTATATCCTACGAGCAGTACTTC. This encodes CASRLGGGISYEQYF.

The rearrangement joins TRBV5-1 to TRBJ2-3; 10 bases line up with TRBD2. Germline CDR1 SGHRS, CDR2 YFSETQ. Germline trimming cut 6 bases from V and 8 bases from J; bases unmatched to any gene: 12. The CDR3 has 15 amino acids. The DNA for the CDR3 is TGCGCCAGCATCGGGGGGCTAGCGGGAGACGGTACGCAGTATTTT. Translating it yields CASIGGLAGDGTQYF.

The rearrangement joins TRBV7-8 to TRBJ1-1; unclear D gene. The CDR3 sequence is 13 residues long. The V gene's germline CDR1 is SGHVS and CDR2 FQNEAQ. Trimming removed 4 bases from V and 0 bases from J, with 6 bases in between. The CDR3 sequence is CASSSEVNTEAFF. Here the CDR3 DNA reads TGTGCCAGCAGCTCGGAAGTGAACACTGAAGCTTTCTTT. The variable domain in full, with the rest retrieved from reference TRBV7-8 and TRBJ1-1, is GAGVSQSPRYKVAKRGQDVALRCDPISGHVSLFWYQQALGQGPEFLTYFQNEAQLDKSGLPSDRFFAERPEGSVSTLKIQRTQQEDSAVYLCASSSEVNTEAFFGQGTRLTVV.

The chain links TRBV7-9 to TRBJ2-3; D may be TRBD1 (6 bases). In germline, CDR1 is SEHNR, CDR2 FQNEAQ (reference sequence). This CDR3 contains 14 residues. Trimming pared 5 bases from V and 2 bases from J, leaving 11 bases between. The CDR3 DNA sequence: TGTGCCAGCAGCCCCGACAGGTTCACAGATACGCAGTATTTT. Translation: CASSPDRFTDTQYF.

The chain employs TRBV29-1 and TRBJ2-2; 8 bases are a match to TRBD2. Germline values: CDR1 SQVTM, CDR2 ANQGSEA. CDR3 length equals 16 residues. The V and J ends lost 1 base and 7 bases, in that order; junction bases with no gene match: 11. The CDR3 reads CSVEGFGRAKDGELFF. The CDR3 DNA is TGCAGCGTTGAAGGGTTCGGGAGGGCCAAGGACGGGGAGCTGTTTTTT.